This section outlines one T cell receptor (beta chain) sequence together with its context. It has no known antigen specificity. Base qualities are not provided; no much larger clone lies one nucleotide away. The CDR3, cysteine through phenylalanine, is 13 amino acids long. Only the CDR3 part of the read is kept: 39 bases, read in frame from the first base. As encoded in the germline V gene, CDR1 is SGHRS while CDR2 is YFSETQ. V is pared back by 5 bases and J by 3 bases, with 12 bases lying between the germline termini. The sample is drawn from a study of blood T cell repertoires in COVID-19 (dated by TCRdb to 2020 to 2022). As for the study more broadly: The collaborator samples originated in the United States, Italy and Spain and spanned the acute and convalescent phases of COVID-19. The prospective study material was composed of cDNA or gDNA derived from T cells, B-cell-depleted T cells, or PBMCs. The dataset comprised deeply sampled blood TCRbeta repertoires from subjects exposed to, actively infected with, or recovered from COVID-19. The repertoires were released in a freely available public database meant as a resource for research on the immune response to SARS-CoV-2. Samples were obtained from the ongoing ImmuneRACE study (first 160 participants) and from roughly 1,300 subjects provided by 6 global collaborators. A de-identified subject ID, COVID-19 status, age in years and sex were almost always included in the sample metadata. Where available, HLA class I and class II types were taken from metadata supplied by the sample provider and were not determined by assay-based typing. Study-wide findings and limitations: How much clinical and demographic metadata was included differed by source and by participant, and the metadata was provided uncurated.

Participants in the prospective study were aged roughly 18 to 100 years, lived in over 20 United States geographic areas, and enrolled through a virtual design. To assign participants to cohorts, the prospective study relied on clinical history that participants themselves reported in a screening survey and a study questionnaire. In the prospective study, mobile phlebotomists collected whole blood, serum and a nasopharyngeal or oropharyngeal swab from each participant. Prospective study participants could optionally give additional blood draws and questionnaires over an approximately 2-month period. Before DNA extraction, blood samples from the prospective study were shipped at room temperature or frozen. TCRbeta CDR3 regions were amplified from genomic DNA by means of the immunoSEQ Assay, a bias-controlled multiplex PCR. Turning to the authors' computational methods: Nucleated cell counts per sample were estimated from amplification of reference gene primers within the assay. To quantify the absolute abundance of each unique TCRbeta CDR3 rearrangement, sequence reads were collapsed and filtered. For each sample, productive Simpson clonality was calculated by taking the square root of Simpson's diversity index across productive rearrangements. The clones in this table, taken by TCRdb from immuneACCESS, are in-frame only. Not every clone is retained; where verified, under half of the shortfall comes from an unresolved V gene, and the cause of the rest is unknown. The V and J calls and clone size come from that table; D and trimming were worked out from the DNA. This sample holds about 280,000 clones; 90% were observed only once. The top ten clonotypes cover roughly 1.6% of the sample.

The sequence was obtained from a young woman with acute COVID-19. This chain joins TRBV5-1 to TRBJ2-7; a tentative D match to TRBD1 spans 5 bases. Specimen: PBMCs or T cells enriched from blood (not recorded which). The DNA reads TGCGCCAGCAGATCCGACAGCCTCTACGAGCAGTACTTC. Its protein reads: CASRSDSLYEQYF.